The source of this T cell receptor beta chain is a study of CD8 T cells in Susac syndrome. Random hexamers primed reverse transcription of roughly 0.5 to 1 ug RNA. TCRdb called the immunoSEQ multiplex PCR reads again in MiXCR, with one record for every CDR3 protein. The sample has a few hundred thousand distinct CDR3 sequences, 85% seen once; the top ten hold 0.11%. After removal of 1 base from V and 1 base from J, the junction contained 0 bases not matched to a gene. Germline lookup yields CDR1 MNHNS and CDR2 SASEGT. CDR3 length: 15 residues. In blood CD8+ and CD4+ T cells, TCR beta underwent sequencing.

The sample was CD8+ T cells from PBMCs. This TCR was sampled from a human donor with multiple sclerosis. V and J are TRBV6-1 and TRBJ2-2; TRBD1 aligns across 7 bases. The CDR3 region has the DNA TGTGCCAGCAGTGAAGGGACAGGGAACACCGGGGAGCTGTTTTTT. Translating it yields CASSEGTGNTGELFF.